This TCR beta chain emerged from a study of cytomegalovirus exposure and HLA in healthy donors. The PCR contained 60 Vbeta and 13 Jbeta primers. Data came from immunoSEQ multiplex PCR; TCRdb stores just in-frame clones and leaves some out. This table has approximately 160,000 clones, more than 70% appearing once. What was sequenced was PBMCs. The sequence came from a male donor in good health and CMV-seronegative.

The CDR3 here is CASSLVLGAQGMGNEQFF. CDR3 DNA sequence: TGTGCCAGCAGCTTAGTTCTCGGCGCACAGGGTATGGGCAATGAGCAGTTCTTC. V gene TRBV7-9 combines with J gene TRBJ2-1, with D possibly TRBD1 on 6 matching bases. This CDR3 region has 18 residues. Germline lookup yields CDR1 SEHNR and CDR2 FQNEAQ (reference sequence). Trimming stripped 1 base from V and 6 bases from J, with 22 bases between.